Listed here are 9 T cell receptor beta chains from one sample, sequenced in a study of blood T cell repertoires in COVID-19. The protocol was immunoSEQ multiplex PCR, while the TCRdb copy is restricted to in-frame clones and leaves out a portion. The sample includes 200,000 or so clones, approximately 91% of them seen just once. Source material: peripheral blood. These receptors were obtained from a woman in her fifties or sixties with acute or convalescent COVID-19.

V is TRBV7-3 and J is TRBJ1-1; D perhaps matches TRBD1 (5 bases). The V end was cut by 5 bases, the J end by 3 bases, with 10 bases between. The CDR3 extends over 13 amino acids. Per the germline V gene, CDR1 is SGHTA and CDR2 is FQGTGA. Written as DNA, the CDR3 is TGTGCCAGCAGCCGGGACTTGGACACTGAAGCTTTCTTT. Amino acid sequence: CASSRDLDTEAFF. The variable domain in full, with the rest retrieved from reference TRBV7-3 and TRBJ1-1, is GAGVSQTPSNKVTEKGKYVELRCDPISGHTALYWYRQSLGQGPEFLIYFQGTGAADDSGLPNDRFFAVRPEGSVSTLKIQRTERGDSAVYLCASSRDLDTEAFFGQGTRLTVV.

The chain has TRBV9 and TRBJ2-5; 7 bases map to TRBD2. CDR3 length: 16 amino acids. Per the germline V gene, CDR1 is SGDLS and CDR2 is YYNGEE. Trimming took 0 bases from V and 2 from J; bases not matched to a gene: 7. CDR3 amino acids: CASSVAYAGVQETQYF. The DNA of the CDR3 is TGTGCCAGCAGCGTAGCTTACGCGGGAGTGCAAGAGACCCAGTACTTC.

The chain employs TRBV28 and TRBJ1-1, with D unresolved. The CDR3 loop spans 14 amino acids. V lost 4 bases and J lost 1, with 10 bases in between. Germline loops: CDR1 MDHEN, CDR2 SYDVKM. The CDR3 coding sequence is TGTGCCAGCAGTTCTTACTTCCAGAACACTGAAGCTTTCTTT. Encoded protein: CASSSYFQNTEAFF.

The rearrangement joins TRBV30 to TRBJ1-5, with 9 bases fitting TRBD1. The V gene's germline CDR1 is GTSNPN and CDR2 SVGIG (reference sequence). CDR3 size: 14 residues. J lost 9 bases, V lost 2 bases, and 8 bases had no gene match. CDR3 coding DNA: TGTGCCTGGAGTCCCTTAACAGGGGGCGGGCCCCAGCATTTT. Encoded protein: CAWSPLTGGGPQHF.

The J gene is TRBJ1-6, the V gene TRBV19; no clear D gene. Germline V gives CDR1 LNHDA, CDR2 SQIVND (reference sequence). This CDR3 region has 13 residues. V was shortened by 3 bases and J by 7 bases, with 7 bases between the two germline ends. Written as DNA, the CDR3 is TGTGCCAGTAGTATGAGTTGGAATTCACCCCTCCACTTT. Protein product: CASSMSWNSPLHF.

CDR3 loop: CASGLGLPDTGDYEQYF. Here the CDR3 DNA reads TGTGCTAGTGGTTTGGGGCTCCCCGATACAGGTGACTACGAGCAGTACTTC. The chain carries TRBV12-5 and TRBJ2-7, with TRBD1 as a possible D gene (5 bases). The CDR3 contains 17 residues. V dropped 1 base and J dropped 3 bases, with 19 bases sitting between them. Germline-derived CDR1 and CDR2 are LGHNT and FRNRAP.

This clone has only one observation. The V and J genes are TRBV5-1 and TRBJ1-3; TRBD1 is a possible D gene (5 bases). Germline V lookup: CDR1 SGHRS, CDR2 YFSETQ. The V end lost 5 bases, the J end lost 2 bases, and 17 bases lay between the germline ends. CDR3 length equals 16 residues. CDR3 residues: CASSSGGLGPGNTIYF. Here the CDR3 DNA reads TGCGCCAGCAGTTCGGGGGGATTAGGACCTGGAAACACCATATATTTT.

The chain is built from TRBV5-4 and TRBJ1-1; maybe TRBD1 (5 bases). Germline lookup yields CDR1 SGHNT and CDR2 YYREEE (reference sequence). The CDR3 runs 11 residues. Trimming cost V 7 bases and J 5 bases, with 9 bases left between them. The CDR3 DNA sequence: TGTGCCAGCTGGGGGGATACTGAAGCTTTCTTT. It translates to CASWGDTEAFF.

In nucleotides, the CDR3 is TGTGCCAGCAGCGACGGGGAAGGGGGCTACACCTTC. Its protein product is CASSDGEGGYTF. V is TRBV5-6 and J is TRBJ1-2; D gene uncertain. CDR3 size: 12 residues. V lost 4 bases to trimming and J lost 8 bases, with 12 bases between them. Germline CDR1 is SGHDT and CDR2 is YYEEEE.